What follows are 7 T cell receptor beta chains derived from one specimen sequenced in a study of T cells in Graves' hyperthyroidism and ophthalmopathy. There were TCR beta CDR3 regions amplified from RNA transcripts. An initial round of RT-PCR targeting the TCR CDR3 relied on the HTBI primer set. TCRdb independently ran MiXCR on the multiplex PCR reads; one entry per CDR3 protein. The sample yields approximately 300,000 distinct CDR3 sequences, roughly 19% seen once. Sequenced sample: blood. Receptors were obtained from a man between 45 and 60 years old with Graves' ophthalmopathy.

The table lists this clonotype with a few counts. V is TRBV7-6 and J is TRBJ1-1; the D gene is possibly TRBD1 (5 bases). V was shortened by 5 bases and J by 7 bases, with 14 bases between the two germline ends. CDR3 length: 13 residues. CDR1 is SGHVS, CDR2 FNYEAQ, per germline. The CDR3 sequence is CASSLVRGGEAFF. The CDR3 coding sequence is TGTGCCAGCAGCCTGGTGAGGGGAGGTGAAGCTTTCTTT.

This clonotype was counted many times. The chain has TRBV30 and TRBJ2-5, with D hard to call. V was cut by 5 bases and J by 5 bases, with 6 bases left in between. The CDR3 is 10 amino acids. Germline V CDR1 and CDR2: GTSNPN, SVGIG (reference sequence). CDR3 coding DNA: TGTGCCTGGCAACAGGAGACCCAGTACTTC. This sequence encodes CAWQQETQYF. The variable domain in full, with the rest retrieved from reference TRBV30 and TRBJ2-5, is SQTIHQWPATLVQPVGSPLSLECTVEGTSNPNLYWYRQAAGRGLQLLFYSVGIGQISSEVPQNLSASRPQDRQFILSSKKLLLSDSGFYLCAWQQETQYFGPGTRLLVL.

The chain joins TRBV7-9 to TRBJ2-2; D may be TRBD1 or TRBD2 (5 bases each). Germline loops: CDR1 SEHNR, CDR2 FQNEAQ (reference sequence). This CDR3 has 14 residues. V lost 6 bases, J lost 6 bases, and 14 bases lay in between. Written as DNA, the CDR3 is TGTGCCAGCAGGAGCACAGAGGGGTCCGGGGAGCTGTTTTTT. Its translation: CASRSTEGSGELFF.

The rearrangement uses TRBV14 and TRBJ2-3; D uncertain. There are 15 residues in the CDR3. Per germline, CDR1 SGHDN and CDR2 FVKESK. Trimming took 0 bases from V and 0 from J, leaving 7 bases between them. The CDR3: CASSQDLISTDTQYF. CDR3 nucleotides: TGTGCCAGCAGCCAAGATCTGATTAGCACAGATACGCAGTATTTT.

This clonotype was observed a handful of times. CDR3 sequence (DNA): TGTGCCAGCGGACCGATTCGGGAGGTGGACGAGACCCAGTACTTC. Translated, it gives CASGPIREVDETQYF. This sequence joins TRBV27 and TRBJ2-5; 7 bases line up with TRBD2. The J segment lost 5 bases and the V segment lost 8 bases, leaving 14 bases of the junction unmatched. CDR1 and CDR2 from the germline V gene are MNHEY and SMNVEV (reference sequence). The CDR3 has 15 residues.

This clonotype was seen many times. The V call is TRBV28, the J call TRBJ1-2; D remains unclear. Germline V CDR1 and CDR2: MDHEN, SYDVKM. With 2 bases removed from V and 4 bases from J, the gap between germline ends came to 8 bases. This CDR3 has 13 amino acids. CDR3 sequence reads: CASSLDRIYGYTF. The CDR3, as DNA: TGTGCCAGCAGTTTAGATCGTATCTATGGCTACACCTTC.

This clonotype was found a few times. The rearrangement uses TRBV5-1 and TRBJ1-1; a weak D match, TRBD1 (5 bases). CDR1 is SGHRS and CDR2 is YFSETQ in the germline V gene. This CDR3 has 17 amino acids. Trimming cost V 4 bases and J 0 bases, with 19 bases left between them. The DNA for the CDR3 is TGCGCCAGCAGCCACACACCCGGGGGAAGGGTGAACACTGAAGCTTTCTTT. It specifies CASSHTPGGRVNTEAFF.